The clone carrying this T cell receptor (beta chain) was recorded once. This sample was taken from a study of T cell responses to AZD1222 COVID-19 vaccine. The protocol was immunoSEQ multiplex PCR, while the TCRdb copy is restricted to in-frame clones and leaves out a portion. The data contain around 120,000 clones, about nine tenths of them singletons. CDR3 length equals 13 residues. In germline, CDR1 is SEHNR, CDR2 FQNEAQ (reference sequence). V was cut by 9 bases and J by 5 bases, with 14 bases left in between. This TCR came from an adult in good health. Here the sequenced sample was peripheral blood, taken on day 0 of AZD1222 vaccination. The rearrangement links TRBV7-9 to TRBJ2-1, with D possibly matching TRBD2 (6 bases). CDR3 sequence (DNA): TGTGCCAGTCAACCGGGACTCCACAATGAGCAGTTCTTC. It encodes CASQPGLHNEQFF.